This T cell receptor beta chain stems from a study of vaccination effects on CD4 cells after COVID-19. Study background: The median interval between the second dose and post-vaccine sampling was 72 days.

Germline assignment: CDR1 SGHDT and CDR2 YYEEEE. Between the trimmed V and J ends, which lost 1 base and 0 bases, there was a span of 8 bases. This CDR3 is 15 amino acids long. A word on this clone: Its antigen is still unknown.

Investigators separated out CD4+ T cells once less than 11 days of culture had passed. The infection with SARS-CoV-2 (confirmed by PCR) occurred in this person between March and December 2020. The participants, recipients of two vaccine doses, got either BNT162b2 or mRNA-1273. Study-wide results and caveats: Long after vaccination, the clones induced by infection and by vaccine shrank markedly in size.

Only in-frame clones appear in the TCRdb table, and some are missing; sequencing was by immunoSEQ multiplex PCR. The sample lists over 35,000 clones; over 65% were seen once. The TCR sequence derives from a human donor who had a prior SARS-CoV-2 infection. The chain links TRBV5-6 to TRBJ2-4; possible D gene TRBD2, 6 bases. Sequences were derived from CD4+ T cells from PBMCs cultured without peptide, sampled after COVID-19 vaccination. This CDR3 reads CASSLSGVAKNIQYF. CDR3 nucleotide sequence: TGTGCCAGCAGCTTGTCGGGAGTAGCCAAAAACATTCAGTACTTC.